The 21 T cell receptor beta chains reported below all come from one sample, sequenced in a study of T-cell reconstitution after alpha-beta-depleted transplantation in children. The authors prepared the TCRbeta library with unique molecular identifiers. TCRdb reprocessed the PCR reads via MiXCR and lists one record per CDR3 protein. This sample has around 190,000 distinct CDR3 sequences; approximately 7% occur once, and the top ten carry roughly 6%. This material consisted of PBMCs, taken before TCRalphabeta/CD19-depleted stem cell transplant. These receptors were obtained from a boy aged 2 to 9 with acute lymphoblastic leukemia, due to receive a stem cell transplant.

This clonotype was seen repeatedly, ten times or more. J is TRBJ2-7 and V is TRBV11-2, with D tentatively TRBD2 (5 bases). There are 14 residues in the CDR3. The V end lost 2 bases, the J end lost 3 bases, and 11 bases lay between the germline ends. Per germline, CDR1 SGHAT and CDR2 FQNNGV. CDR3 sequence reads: CASSLKNSDYEQYF. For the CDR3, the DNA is TGTGCCAGCAGCTTAAAGAATAGCGACTACGAGCAGTACTTC.

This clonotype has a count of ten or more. Here the CDR3 DNA reads TGCAGCGCTATGGGCCTGAACAATGAGCAGTTCTTC. Translated: CSAMGLNNEQFF. This rearrangement joins TRBV29-1 to TRBJ2-1; D gene uncertain. V lost 7 bases and J 5 bases, leaving 12 bases between the germline ends. The CDR3 runs to 12 residues. Germline V gene sequence: CDR1 SQVTM, CDR2 ANQGSEA.

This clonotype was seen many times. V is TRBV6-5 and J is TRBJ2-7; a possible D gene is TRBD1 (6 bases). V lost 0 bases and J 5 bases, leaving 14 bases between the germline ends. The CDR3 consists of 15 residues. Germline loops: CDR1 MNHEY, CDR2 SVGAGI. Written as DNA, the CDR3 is TGTGCCAGCAGTTACTCGAGTTATCCAGGGGACGAGCAGTACTTC. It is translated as CASSYSSYPGDEQYF.

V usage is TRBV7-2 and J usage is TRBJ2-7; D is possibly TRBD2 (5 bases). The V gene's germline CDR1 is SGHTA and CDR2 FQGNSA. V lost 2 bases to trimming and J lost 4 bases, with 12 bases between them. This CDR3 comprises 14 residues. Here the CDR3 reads CASSLNGEPYEQYF. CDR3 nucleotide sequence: TGTGCCAGCAGCTTAAACGGGGAACCTTACGAGCAGTACTTC.

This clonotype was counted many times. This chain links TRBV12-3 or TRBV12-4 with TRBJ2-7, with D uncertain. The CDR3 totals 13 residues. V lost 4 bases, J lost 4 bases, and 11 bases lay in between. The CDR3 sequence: CASSSSGTYEQYF. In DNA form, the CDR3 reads TGTGCCAGCAGTTCTAGTGGAACTTACGAGCAGTACTTC.

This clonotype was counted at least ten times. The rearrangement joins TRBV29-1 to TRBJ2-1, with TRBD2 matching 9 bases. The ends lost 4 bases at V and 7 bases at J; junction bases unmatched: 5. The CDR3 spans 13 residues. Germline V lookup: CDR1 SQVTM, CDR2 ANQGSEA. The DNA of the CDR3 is TGCAGCGTTGCTAGCGGGACTACTAATGAGCAGTTCTTC. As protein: CSVASGTTNEQFF.

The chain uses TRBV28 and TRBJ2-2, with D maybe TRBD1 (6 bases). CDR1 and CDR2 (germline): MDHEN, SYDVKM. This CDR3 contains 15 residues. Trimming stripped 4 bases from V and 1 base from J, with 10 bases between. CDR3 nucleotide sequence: TGTGCCAGCAGTTGGAGAGGGGGGAACACCGGGGAGCTGTTTTTT. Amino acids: CASSWRGGNTGELFF.

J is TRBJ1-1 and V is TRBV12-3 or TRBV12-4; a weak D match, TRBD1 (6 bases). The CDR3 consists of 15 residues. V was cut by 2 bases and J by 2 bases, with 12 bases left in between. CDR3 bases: TGTGCCAGCAGTTTACACGGACAGATTAACACTGAAGCTTTCTTT. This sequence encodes CASSLHGQINTEAFF.

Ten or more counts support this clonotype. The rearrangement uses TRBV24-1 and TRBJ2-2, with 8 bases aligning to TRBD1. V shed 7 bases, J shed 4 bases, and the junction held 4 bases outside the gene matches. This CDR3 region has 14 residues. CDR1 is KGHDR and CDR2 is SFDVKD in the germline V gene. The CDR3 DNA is TGTGCCACCAGCGGACAGGGTGGCACCGGGGAGCTGTTTTTT. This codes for CATSGQGGTGELFF.

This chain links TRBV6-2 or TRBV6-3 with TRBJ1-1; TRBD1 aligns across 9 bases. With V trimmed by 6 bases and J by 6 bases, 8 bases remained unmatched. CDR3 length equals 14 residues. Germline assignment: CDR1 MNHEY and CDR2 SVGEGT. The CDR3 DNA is TGTGCCAGCAGCGTCCGGGACAGGGTTCCTGAAGCTTTCTTT. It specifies CASSVRDRVPEAFF.

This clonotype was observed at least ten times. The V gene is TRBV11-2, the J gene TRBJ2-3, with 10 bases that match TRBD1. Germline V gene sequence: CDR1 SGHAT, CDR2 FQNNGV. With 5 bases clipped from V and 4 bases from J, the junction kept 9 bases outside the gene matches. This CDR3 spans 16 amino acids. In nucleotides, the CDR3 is TGTGCCAGCAGCCGAATTCCGGGACAGGGGCCAGATACGCAGTATTTT. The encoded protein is CASSRIPGQGPDTQYF.

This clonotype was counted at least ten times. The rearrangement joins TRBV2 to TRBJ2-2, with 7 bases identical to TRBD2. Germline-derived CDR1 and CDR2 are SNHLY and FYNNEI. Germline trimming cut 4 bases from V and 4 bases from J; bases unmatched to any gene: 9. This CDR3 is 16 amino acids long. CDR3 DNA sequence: TGTGCCAGCAGTGGCCGGGAAGCGGGAACCACCGGGGAGCTGTTTTTT. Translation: CASSGREAGTTGELFF.

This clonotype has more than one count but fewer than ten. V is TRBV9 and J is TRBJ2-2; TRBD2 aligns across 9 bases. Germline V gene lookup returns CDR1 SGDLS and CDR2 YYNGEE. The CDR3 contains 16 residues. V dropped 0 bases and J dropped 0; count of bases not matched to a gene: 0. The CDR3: CASSVGLAANTGELFF. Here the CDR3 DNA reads TGTGCCAGCAGCGTAGGACTAGCGGCGAACACCGGGGAGCTGTTTTTT.

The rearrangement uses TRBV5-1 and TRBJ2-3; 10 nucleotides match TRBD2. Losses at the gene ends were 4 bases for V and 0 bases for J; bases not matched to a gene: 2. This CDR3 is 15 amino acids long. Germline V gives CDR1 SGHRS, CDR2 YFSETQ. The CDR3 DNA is TGCGCCAGCAGCCCACTAGCGGGGAGCACAGATACGCAGTATTTT. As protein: CASSPLAGSTDTQYF. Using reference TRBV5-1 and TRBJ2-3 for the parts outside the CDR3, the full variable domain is KAGVTQTPRYLIKTRGQQVTLSCSPISGHRSVSWYQQTPGQGLQFLFEYFSETQRNKGNFPGRFSGRQFSNSRSEMNVSTLELGDSALYLCASSPLAGSTDTQYFGPGTRLTVL.

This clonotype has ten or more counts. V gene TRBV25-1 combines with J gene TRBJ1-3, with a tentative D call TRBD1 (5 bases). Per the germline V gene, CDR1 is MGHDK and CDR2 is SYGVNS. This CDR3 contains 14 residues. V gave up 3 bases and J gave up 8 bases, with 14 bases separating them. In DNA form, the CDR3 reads TGTGCCAGCAGTGATCCGGGACTTTCTGACACCATATATTTT. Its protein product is CASSDPGLSDTIYF. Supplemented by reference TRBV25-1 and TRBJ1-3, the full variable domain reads EADIYQTPRYLVIGTGKKITLECSQTMGHDKMYWYQQDPGMELHLIHYSYGVNSTEKGDLSSESTVSRIRTEHFPLTLESARPSHTSQYLCASSDPGLSDTIYFGEGSWLTVV.

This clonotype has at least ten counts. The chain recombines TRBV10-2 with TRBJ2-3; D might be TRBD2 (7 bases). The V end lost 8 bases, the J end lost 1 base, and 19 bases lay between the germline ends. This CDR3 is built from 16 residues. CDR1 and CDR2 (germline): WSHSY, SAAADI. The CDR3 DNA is TGCGCCAGCTTAGGAGGGGGGGCTCCCCGCACAGATACGCAGTATTTT. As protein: CASLGGGAPRTDTQYF.

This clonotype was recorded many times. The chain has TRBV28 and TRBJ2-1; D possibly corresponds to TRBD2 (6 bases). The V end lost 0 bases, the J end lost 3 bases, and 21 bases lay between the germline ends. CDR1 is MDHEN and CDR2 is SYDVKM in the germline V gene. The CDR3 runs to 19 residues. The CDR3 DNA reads TGTGCCAGCAGTTTATGGGGGGGAGGAGGGACGGCCCTCTACAATGAGCAGTTCTTC. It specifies CASSLWGGGGTALYNEQFF.

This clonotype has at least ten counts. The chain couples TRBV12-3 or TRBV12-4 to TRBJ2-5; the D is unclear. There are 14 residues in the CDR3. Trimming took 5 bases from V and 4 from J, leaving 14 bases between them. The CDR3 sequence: CASSHDIGRETQYF. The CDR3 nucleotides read TGTGCCAGCAGTCACGACATCGGGCGAGAGACCCAGTACTTC.

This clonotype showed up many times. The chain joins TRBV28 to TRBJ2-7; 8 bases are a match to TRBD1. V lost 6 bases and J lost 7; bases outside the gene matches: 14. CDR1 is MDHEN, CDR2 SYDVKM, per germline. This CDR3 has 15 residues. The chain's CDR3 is CASSQGGQGNWEQYF. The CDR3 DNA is TGTGCCAGCAGCCAAGGAGGACAGGGCAATTGGGAGCAGTACTTC.

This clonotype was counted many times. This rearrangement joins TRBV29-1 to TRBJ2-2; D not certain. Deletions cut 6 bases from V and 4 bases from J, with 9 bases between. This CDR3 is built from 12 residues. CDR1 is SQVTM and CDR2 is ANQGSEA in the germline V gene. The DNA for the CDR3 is TGCAGCGTGCCCGACGGCACCGGGGAGCTGTTTTTT. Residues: CSVPDGTGELFF.

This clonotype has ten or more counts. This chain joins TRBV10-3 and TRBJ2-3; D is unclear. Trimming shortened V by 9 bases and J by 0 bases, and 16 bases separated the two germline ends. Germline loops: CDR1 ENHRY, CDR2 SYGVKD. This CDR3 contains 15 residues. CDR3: CAIAAHGSSTDTQYF. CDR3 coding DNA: TGTGCCATAGCTGCCCACGGATCTAGCACAGATACGCAGTATTTT.